This TCR beta chain was sequenced for a study of cytomegalovirus exposure and HLA in healthy donors. The study, taken as a whole, reports: Association with HLA alleles at 0.05 false discovery rate was found for 17,000 or so TCR beta sequences in a later analysis. Other equally common chains were less clonally expanded than HLA-associated TCR beta chains, a later analysis showed.

In germline, CDR1 is GTSNPN, CDR2 SVGIG (reference sequence). The CDR3 has 15 residues. After removal of 0 bases from V and 8 bases from J, the junction contained 12 bases not matched to a gene. Primers included in the PCR were 60 Vbeta and 13 Jbeta primers. Per the study methods: In a later analysis, around 10 million of around 75 million unique beta chains occurred in at least two donors. Sequencing was performed with immunoSEQ multiplex PCR; in TCRdb, only in-frame clones are kept and a portion is missing. V, J and clone size were drawn from that table, and D and trimming were deduced from the DNA. The sample shows 150,000 or so clones, over 70% of them seen only once. To note about this clone: Its target is unknown.

Specimen: PBMCs. The rearrangement joins TRBV30 to TRBJ1-2, with 7 positions matching TRBD1. This clonotype originated in a woman between 35 and 50 years old in good health and CMV-seropositive. The CDR3 DNA follows: TGTGCCTGGAGTGTACAAGGGGGCGGGGTTGGCGGCTACACCTTC. This translates into CAWSVQGGGVGGYTF. The entire variable domain, with the rest obtained from reference TRBV30 and TRBJ1-2, is as follows: SQTIHQWPATLVQPVGSPLSLECTVEGTSNPNLYWYRQAAGRGLQLLFYSVGIGQISSEVPQNLSASRPQDRQFILSSKKLLLSDSGFYLCAWSVQGGGVGGYTFGSGTRLTVV.